The rows below give T cell receptor beta chains drawn from one sample of a study of CD8 T cells in Susac syndrome. TCRdb fed the immunoSEQ multiplex PCR reads into MiXCR, producing one record per CDR3 protein. Of over 95,000 distinct CDR3 sequences listed, about nine tenths are singletons. The specimen sequenced was CD8+ T cells from PBMCs. Receptors were obtained from a human donor in good health. Each CDR3 is given with its conserved first and last residue. A D gene is named only where the DNA matches it firmly. Clone size is stated in some rows and not others, as once, few, many or a class when expanded.

once	18	TRBV3-1	TRBJ1-5	TRBD1	CASSQVVRQGISNQPQHF	TGTGCCAGCAGCCAAGTCGTGAGACAGGGCATCTCCAACCAGCCCCAGCATTTT
-	15	TRBV6-5	TRBJ1-1	-	CASSWGGRGRTEAFF	TGTGCCAGCAGTTGGGGGGGCCGGGGGAGAACTGAAGCTTTCTTT
-	14	TRBV20-1	TRBJ1-4	-	CSATDRSTNEKLFF	TGCAGTGCTACTGACAGGTCAACTAATGAAAAACTGTTTTTT
-	15	TRBV20-1	TRBJ2-1	-	CSAREEQGGYNEQFF	TGCAGTGCTAGAGAGGAGCAGGGTGGCTACAATGAGCAGTTCTTC
-	15	TRBV7-2	TRBJ2-2	TRBD2	CASTFGTSGNGELFF	TGTGCCAGCACCTTCGGGACTAGCGGGAATGGGGAGCTGTTTTTT
-	19	TRBV4-1	TRBJ2-6	TRBD2	CASSQEVWAGAAGANVLTF	TGCGCCAGCAGCCAGGAAGTCTGGGCGGGAGCGGCTGGGGCCAACGTCCTGACTTTC
-	16	TRBV28	TRBJ2-3	TRBD2	CASSRGTSKSRNTQYF	TGTGCCAGCAGCCGAGGGACTAGCAAAAGCAGAAATACGCAGTATTTT
-	15	TRBV29-1	TRBJ2-7	-	CSVGGRGGSIYEQYF	TGCAGCGTTGGGGGTCGAGGCGGGTCGATCTACGAGCAGTACTTC
-	16	TRBV7-8	TRBJ2-3	-	CASRASRGLETDTQYF	TGTGCCAGCAGAGCCTCTCGCGGGCTAGAGACAGATACGCAGTATTTT
-	13	TRBV5-1	TRBJ2-3	-	CASSLDPGDTQYF	TGCGCCAGCAGCTTGGATCCGGGAGATACGCAGTATTTT
-	14	TRBV9	TRBJ1-6	-	CASSVAGGNSPLHF	TGTGCCAGCAGCGTAGCTGGCGGGAATTCACCCCTCCACTTT
-	13	TRBV6-6	TRBJ2-2	-	CASSYTRRGELFF	TGTGCCAGCAGTTACACCCGCCGGGGGGAGCTGTTTTTT
-	15	TRBV3-1	TRBJ2-6	-	CASSQADSGANVLTF	TGTGCCAGCAGCCAAGCCGACTCTGGGGCCAACGTCCTGACTTTC
-	15	TRBV19	TRBJ2-7	-	CASSISPGAHYEQYF	TGTGCCAGTAGTATATCGCCGGGAGCGCACTACGAGCAGTACTTC
-	14	TRBV29-1	TRBJ1-5	TRBD1	CSVGGDRGNQPQHF	TGCAGCGTTGGGGGGGACAGGGGGAATCAGCCCCAGCATTTT
-	14	TRBV6-2/TRBV6-3	TRBJ2-3	TRBD2	CASSAGAFTDTQYF	TGTGCCAGCTCAGCGGGGGCGTTCACAGATACGCAGTATTTT
-	13	TRBV12-3/TRBV12-4	TRBJ2-1	-	CASSLQRYNEQFF	TGTGCCAGCAGCCTCCAGAGGTACAATGAGCAGTTCTTC
-	14	TRBV20-1	TRBJ2-1	-	CSARGLTGNNEQFF	TGCAGTGCTAGAGGACTGACTGGGAACAATGAGCAGTTCTTC
-	16	TRBV20-1	TRBJ1-5	-	CSARAPWEGPNQPQHF	TGCAGTGCTAGAGCGCCTTGGGAGGGGCCCAATCAGCCCCAGCATTTT
-	16	TRBV14	TRBJ2-1	TRBD2	CASSQVAGSHYNEQFF	TGTGCCAGCAGCCAAGTAGCGGGGAGCCACTACAATGAGCAGTTCTTC
-	14	TRBV7-2	TRBJ2-4	-	CASSSAVFGNIQYF	TGTGCCAGCAGCTCGGCGGTGTTCGGAAACATTCAGTACTTC
once	15	TRBV6-5	TRBJ2-2	-	CASSGRGEGTGELFF	TGTGCCAGCAGTGGTAGGGGGGAGGGGACCGGGGAGCTGTTTTTT
-	15	TRBV19	TRBJ1-2	-	CASSTPPWTDYGYTF	TGTGCCAGTAGTACCCCCCCGTGGACAGACTATGGCTACACCTTC
-	13	TRBV20-1	TRBJ2-7	-	CSARPGLEVEQYF	TGCAGTGCTAGACCAGGCCTGGAGGTCGAGCAGTACTTC
once	16	TRBV6-2/TRBV6-3	TRBJ2-7	TRBD1	CASSYPQGQGVYEQYF	TGTGCCAGCAGTTACCCCCAGGGACAGGGGGTGTACGAGCAGTACTTC
once	11	TRBV20-1	TRBJ2-1	-	CSARANPEQFF	TGCAGTGCTAGAGCCAACCCTGAGCAGTTCTTC
-	12	TRBV20-1	TRBJ2-7	-	CSATYSSYEQYF	TGCAGTGCTACGTACAGTTCCTACGAGCAGTACTTC
-	13	TRBV7-9	TRBJ1-2	TRBD1	CASNFGTGEGYTF	TGTGCCAGCAACTTTGGGACAGGGGAAGGCTACACCTTC
-	15	TRBV7-9	TRBJ1-4	-	CASSLVPSIGEKLFF	TGTGCCAGCAGCTTAGTCCCCTCCATTGGTGAAAAACTGTTTTTT
-	14	TRBV4-3	TRBJ2-6	-	CASSQDSGANVLTF	TGCGCCAGCAGCCAAGATTCTGGGGCCAACGTCCTGACTTTC
-	11	TRBV20-1	TRBJ2-5	-	CSARDVPTQYF	TGCAGTGCTAGGGACGTCCCTACCCAGTACTTC
-	15	TRBV5-1	TRBJ1-5	-	CASSLTGGTNQPQHF	TGCGCCAGCAGCCTGACAGGAGGGACCAATCAGCCCCAGCATTTT
-	13	TRBV18	TRBJ2-1	-	CASSPGAEGEQFF	TGTGCCAGCTCACCGGGAGCAGAGGGTGAGCAGTTCTTC
-	11	TRBV28	TRBJ2-7	-	CASGLPYEQYF	TGTGCCAGTGGTCTGCCCTACGAGCAGTACTTC
-	14	TRBV2	TRBJ1-1	-	CASSDPGSDTEAFF	TGTGCCAGCAGCGACCCAGGGTCTGACACTGAAGCTTTCTTT
-	15	TRBV11-2	TRBJ2-7	-	CASSLEALMSYEQYF	TGTGCCAGCAGCTTAGAGGCGCTGATGTCCTACGAGCAGTACTTC
once	15	TRBV11-2	TRBJ2-7	-	CASSYWDRKSGEQYF	TGTGCCAGCAGTTATTGGGACCGAAAGTCTGGGGAGCAGTACTTC
once	11	TRBV5-1	TRBJ1-1	-	CASSLSGEAFF	TGCGCCAGCAGCTTGTCAGGGGAAGCTTTCTTT
-	17	TRBV5-6	TRBJ2-3	TRBD2	CASSLTSGRPGTDTQYF	TGTGCCAGCAGCTTGACTAGCGGGAGACCGGGCACAGATACGCAGTATTTT
-	16	TRBV12-3/TRBV12-4	TRBJ1-2	TRBD1	CASSPLTGVGIYGYTF	TGTGCCAGCAGTCCACTAACAGGGGTCGGGATCTATGGCTACACCTTC
-	15	TRBV7-9	TRBJ2-7	-	CASSPPSSYSYEQYF	TGTGCCAGCAGCCCCCCCTCTTCCTACTCCTACGAGCAATACTTC
once	14	TRBV19	TRBJ2-5	TRBD2	CASKPASGRETQYF	TGTGCCAGTAAACCGGCTAGCGGGAGAGAGACCCAGTACTTC
-	12	TRBV7-2	TRBJ1-2	-	CASSLTALWRTF	TGTGCCAGCAGTTTAACAGCCCTCTGGCGCACCTTC
-	16	TRBV6-4	TRBJ1-1	-	CASSANQEQGRTEAFF	TGTGCCAGCAGTGCCAACCAAGAACAGGGACGAACTGAAGCTTTCTTT
-	14	TRBV19	TRBJ1-4	TRBD1	CASRRQGKNEKLFF	TGTGCCAGTAGACGACAGGGGAAGAATGAAAAACTGTTTTTT
-	13	TRBV13	TRBJ2-7	-	CASSLGFRGEQYF	TGTGCCAGCAGCTTAGGGTTCCGTGGGGAGCAGTACTTC
-	11	TRBV10-3	TRBJ2-3	-	CAISESDTQYF	TGTGCCATCAGTGAGTCGGATACGCAGTATTTT
-	11	TRBV7-9	TRBJ2-1	-	CASSLEAEQFF	TGTGCCAGCAGCTTAGAGGCTGAGCAGTTCTTC
-	14	TRBV6-5	TRBJ1-2	TRBD1	CATRDRALYYGYTF	TGTGCCACTCGGGACAGGGCCCTTTACTATGGCTACACCTTC
-	16	TRBV2	TRBJ1-3	-	CASSGGATLLGNTIYF	TGTGCCAGCAGTGGGGGCGCAACCCTGCTGGGAAACACCATATATTTT
once	13	TRBV11-2	TRBJ1-1	-	CASSFGTDSEAFF	TGTGCCAGCAGCTTTGGCACTGACTCGGAAGCTTTCTTT
-	13	TRBV13	TRBJ2-3	-	CASSLVVTDTQYF	TGTGCCAGCAGCTTAGTAGTCACAGATACGCAGTATTTT
once	16	TRBV14	TRBJ2-5	-	CASSLWGAGFQETQYF	TGTGCCAGCAGCCTATGGGGAGCAGGGTTTCAAGAGACCCAGTACTTC
-	13	TRBV12-3/TRBV12-4	TRBJ1-1	TRBD1	CASSFVGQGAAFF	TGTGCCAGCAGTTTTGTGGGACAGGGAGCCGCTTTCTTT
once	20	TRBV7-8	TRBJ2-3	TRBD2	CASDSSAGAGLVDFTDTQYF	TGTGCCAGCGATTCATCGGCGGGAGCTGGGTTGGTCGACTTCACAGATACGCAGTATTTT